Following are 11 T cell receptor beta chains from one sample sequenced in a study of cytomegalovirus exposure and HLA in healthy donors. Sequencing used immunoSEQ multiplex PCR; TCRdb keeps in-frame clones, though not all of them. In the table there are about 150,000 clones, 94% of which are singletons. The source material was PBMCs. These receptors were taken from a man between 18 and 29 years old in good health and CMV-seropositive.

V usage is TRBV4-1 and J usage is TRBJ2-1; possible D gene TRBD2, 6 bases. The CDR3 extends over 13 amino acids. The V end was cut by 4 bases, the J end by 10 bases, with 14 bases between. Germline V gene data show CDR1 as MGHRA and CDR2 as YSYEKL. CDR3 DNA: TGCGCCAGCAGCCCTGCCGGGAGCCCCGAGCAGTTCTTC. Encoded protein: CASSPAGSPEQFF.

The rearrangement joins TRBV19 to TRBJ2-3; D not resolved. This CDR3 comprises 17 residues. Germline V lookup: CDR1 LNHDA, CDR2 SQIVND (reference sequence). V was pared by 3 bases and J by 3 bases, with 19 bases between. This chain's CDR3 is CASSMGLVAYGTDTQYF. The CDR3 nucleotides read TGTGCCAGTAGTATGGGTCTAGTGGCATACGGTACAGATACGCAGTATTTT.

The chain uses TRBV18 and TRBJ2-7, with 7 positions matching TRBD1. The V gene's germline CDR1 is KGHSH and CDR2 LQKENI. The CDR3 loop spans 14 amino acids. V shed 3 bases, J shed 4 bases, and the junction held 6 bases outside the gene matches. CDR3 nucleotide sequence: TGTGCCAGCTCACCGCCCGCGGACAGGTACGAGCAGTACTTC. It encodes CASSPPADRYEQYF.

To note about this clone: The junction does not match germline at one end; this may be a read error. This chain joins TRBV5-1 and TRBJ2-3, with 7 bases matching TRBD2. Germline CDR1 and CDR2: SGHRS and YFSETQ. This CDR3 has 15 amino acids. In DNA, the CDR3 is TGCGCCAGCAGCTTGGCTTCGACTAGCAGAGATACGCAGTATTTT. Translation: CASSLASTSRDTQYF.

This clone was detected only once. The chain is built from TRBV15 and TRBJ2-5; TRBD2 matches at 10 bases. Germline V lookup: CDR1 LNHNV, CDR2 YYDKDF (reference sequence). The CDR3 consists of 19 residues. The trim removed 4 bases at V and 0 bases at J, leaving 14 bases unmatched. CDR3 loop: CATSTGSSGSPTYQETQYF. CDR3 in DNA: TGTGCCACCAGCACGGGTTCTAGCGGGAGCCCCACGTACCAAGAGACCCAGTACTTC.

The J gene is TRBJ2-3, the V gene TRBV13; a weak D match, TRBD1 (5 bases). CDR1 is PRHDT, CDR2 FYEKMQ, per germline (reference sequence). The ends were cut back, 2 bases at V and 4 bases at J, with 13 bases in the middle. The CDR3 sequence is 15 residues long. The CDR3 nucleotides are TGTGCCAGCAGCTTAAGGCAGGGATTGTCAGATACGCAGTATTTT. It is translated as CASSLRQGLSDTQYF.

A single count supports this clone. This sequence joins TRBV29-1 and TRBJ2-5; 7 positions match TRBD2. The CDR3 has 13 residues. After removal of 4 bases from V and 5 bases from J, the junction contained 7 bases not matched to a gene. CDR1 is SQVTM, CDR2 ANQGSEA, per germline. The CDR3 protein is CSVGSAGLETQYF. The CDR3 DNA reads TGCAGCGTTGGGTCAGCGGGACTGGAGACCCAGTACTTC. The full variable domain, completed using reference TRBV29-1 and TRBJ2-5, is SAVISQKPSRDICQRGTSLTIQCQVDSQVTMMFWYRQQPGQSLTLIATANQGSEATYESGFVIDKFPISRPNLTFSTLTVSNMSPEDSSIYLCSVGSAGLETQYFGPGTRLLVL.

V is TRBV10-1 and J is TRBJ2-7; 9 bases align to TRBD2. J was trimmed by 7 bases and V by 5 bases; bases with no gene match: 9. In germline, CDR1 is WNHNN, CDR2 SYGVQD (reference sequence). The length of the CDR3 is 14 residues. CDR3 bases: TGCGCCAGCAGTCCTTTAGCGGGAGTACTGGAGCAGTACTTC. Translating it yields CASSPLAGVLEQYF.

As for this clone: Within the sample, other DNA sequences also encode this same CDR3. The gene calls are TRBV7-9 and TRBJ2-1, with a tentative D call TRBD2 (5 bases). Germline V gene sequence: CDR1 SEHNR, CDR2 FQNEAQ (reference sequence). The CDR3 contains 14 residues. Trimming pared 3 bases from V and 0 bases from J, leaving 6 bases between. The CDR3 region is CASSLGSSYNEQFF. In DNA form, the CDR3 reads TGTGCCAGCAGCTTGGGGAGCTCCTACAATGAGCAGTTCTTC.

The genes are TRBV29-1 and TRBJ1-1; a weak D match, TRBD1 (6 bases). V shed 7 bases and J shed 5 bases, with 17 bases lying between them. CDR3 length: 13 residues. The V gene's germline CDR1 is SQVTM and CDR2 ANQGSEA. CDR3 in amino acids: CSGSRGMSTEAFF. Written as DNA, the CDR3 is TGCAGCGGGAGTAGGGGGATGAGTACTGAAGCTTTCTTT.

This chain links TRBV28 with TRBJ2-7; TRBD2 agrees at 7 bases. Trimming took 4 bases from V and 1 from J; bases not matched to a gene: 10. CDR3 length: 16 amino acids. Germline V gene lookup returns CDR1 MDHEN and CDR2 SYDVKM. CDR3 nucleotides: TGTGCCAGCAGTTCCAGTGGGGCGGGAGATTCCTACGAGCAGTACTTC. It translates to CASSSSGAGDSYEQYF.